Shown below are 17 T cell receptor beta chains from a single sample sequenced in a study of beta chain features in type 1 diabetes. Expressed TCRB transcripts were sequenced because the isolated RNA had all been reverse transcribed beforehand. TCRdb's table, derived via immunoSEQ multiplex PCR, lists solely in-frame clones and lacks some. In the table there are hundreds of thousands of clones, more than 12% of which are singletons. Study findings and constraints: Moderate but significant shortening of TCRB CDR3s was recorded in all four CD4+ subsets from Type 1 diabetes patients.

Their antigens are not known. The sample was naive CD4+ T cells from blood. The source of these receptors is a man aged 18 to 35 with type 1 diabetes.

This clone was seen a few times. The rearrangement links TRBV6-6 to TRBJ2-3; 9 nucleotides agree with TRBD1. Germline assignment: CDR1 MNHNY and CDR2 SVGAGI (reference sequence). This CDR3 contains 13 residues. V gave up 6 bases and J gave up 5 bases; unmatched junction bases: 3. The CDR3 region has the DNA TGTGCCAGCAGCGGACAGGGGAAAGATACGCAGTATTTT. Its translation is CASSGQGKDTQYF.

This clone was observed a handful of times. This chain joins TRBV29-1 and TRBJ2-2; TRBD2 aligns across 9 bases. Germline lookup yields CDR1 SQVTM and CDR2 ANQGSEA. The CDR3 is 15 amino acids. The V gene end was trimmed by 2 bases and the J gene end by 5 bases; junction bases not matched to a gene: 6. The CDR3 loop reads CSVERVAGETGELFF. In DNA, the CDR3 is TGCAGCGTTGAACGGGTAGCGGGGGAGACCGGGGAGCTGTTTTTT.

This clone was seen only once. The rearrangement joins TRBV7-9 to TRBJ1-5; unclear D gene. The germline V gene has CDR1 SEHNR and CDR2 FQNEAQ (reference sequence). The CDR3 runs 14 residues. The germline V and J ends were trimmed by 2 bases and 3 bases, with 8 bases remaining between them. The DNA of the CDR3 is TGTGCCAGCAGCTTAAACAGAGCCAATCAGCCCCAGCATTTT. Translation gives CASSLNRANQPQHF.

This clone has just a few counts. V usage is TRBV23-1 and J usage is TRBJ2-7; D not resolved. TRBV23-1 is noted as an ORF with a role that remains uncertain. The CDR3 has 16 residues. Trimming took off 2 bases at V and 3 bases at J, with 17 bases between the two ends. The CDR3 region is CASSQSLAQLFYEQYF. CDR3 bases: TGCGCCAGCAGTCAAAGCTTGGCACAACTTTTCTACGAGCAGTACTTC.

The genes are TRBV7-3 and TRBJ1-1; D may be TRBD1 (5 bases). CDR3 length: 13 amino acids. Deletions cut 5 bases from V and 3 bases from J, with 10 bases between. The germline V gene encodes CDR1 SGHTA and CDR2 FQGTGA. Here the CDR3 reads CASSPPGDTEAFF. The CDR3 DNA follows: TGTGCCAGCAGCCCCCCGGGGGACACTGAAGCTTTCTTT.

This chain uses TRBV7-2 with TRBJ2-1; the match to TRBD2 covers 8 bases. J lost 4 bases, V lost 3 bases, and 2 bases had no gene match. Germline V gene sequence: CDR1 SGHTA, CDR2 FQGNSA. The CDR3 is made up of 14 amino acids. CDR3 protein: CASSFTGGYNEQFF. The CDR3 nucleotides read TGTGCCAGCAGCTTCACGGGAGGGTACAATGAGCAGTTCTTC.

The chain is built from TRBV28 and TRBJ1-2, with D maybe TRBD1 (6 bases). CDR3 size: 16 residues. Germline V gives CDR1 MDHEN, CDR2 SYDVKM. Deletions cut 4 bases from V and 2 bases from J, with 17 bases between. As DNA, the CDR3 is TGTGCCAGCAGTTCACCTATGACAGGTCGGAACTATGGCTACACCTTC. Translated, it gives CASSSPMTGRNYGYTF.

This clone was counted between two and nine times. The rearrangement joins TRBV10-3 to TRBJ2-5, with 8 bases fitting TRBD1. There are 15 residues in the CDR3. The V gene end was trimmed by 7 bases and the J gene end by 5 bases; junction bases not matched to a gene: 12. Germline CDR1 reads ENHRY; CDR2 reads SYGVKD. The CDR3 nucleotides read TGTGCCATCAAGCCGGACAGGGACCTTGGGGAGACCCAGTACTTC. Translated: CAIKPDRDLGETQYF.

This chain joins TRBV2 and TRBJ1-5; a weak D match, TRBD1 (5 bases). The germline V gene encodes CDR1 SNHLY and CDR2 FYNNEI. The ends were cut back, 4 bases at V and 9 bases at J, with 13 bases in the middle. CDR3 length equals 13 residues. CDR3 coding DNA: TGTGCCAGCAGTGGAGCAGGGTTGGTGCCCCAGCATTTT. Protein sequence: CASSGAGLVPQHF.

The chain has TRBV28 and TRBJ1-2, with 10 positions matching TRBD1. The CDR3 covers 16 residues. V lost 6 bases and J lost 8; bases outside the gene matches: 15. CDR1 and CDR2 (germline): MDHEN, SYDVKM. The CDR3 loop is CASSSGQGTVRGGYTF. The CDR3, as DNA: TGTGCCAGCAGCTCGGGACAGGGGACCGTCAGAGGGGGCTACACCTTC.

The rearrangement links TRBV5-1 to TRBJ2-5, with TRBD1 identical over 8 bases. The germline gives CDR1 SGHRS, CDR2 YFSETQ. With V trimmed by 5 bases and J by 3 bases, 3 bases remained unmatched. CDR3 length: 13 residues. CDR3 loop: CASSPTGEETQYF. The DNA for the CDR3 is TGCGCCAGCAGTCCGACAGGGGAAGAGACCCAGTACTTC.

In its sample, this clone was seen a few times. This chain uses TRBV29-1 with TRBJ2-7; TRBD2 matches at 7 bases. Germline V gene lookup returns CDR1 SQVTM and CDR2 ANQGSEA. The CDR3 contains 12 residues. DNA for the CDR3: TGCAGTGCCCGGGACTACACCTACGAGCAGTACTTC. Encoded protein: CSARDYTYEQYF.

This chain uses TRBV29-1 with TRBJ1-2; 9 bases are a match to TRBD1. The CDR3 is 14 amino acids. From germline, CDR1 is SQVTM and CDR2 ANQGSEA. The trim removed 5 bases at V and 6 bases at J, leaving 10 bases unmatched. The CDR3 is CSVRGDRALNGYTF. CDR3 sequence (DNA): TGCAGCGTTAGGGGGGACAGGGCGCTTAATGGCTACACCTTC.

The V and J genes are TRBV2 and TRBJ1-1; perhaps TRBD1 as D (5 bases). The CDR3 spans 14 residues. Trimming took 3 bases from V and 5 from J, leaving 13 bases between them. Germline V CDR1 and CDR2: SNHLY, FYNNEI. The CDR3 DNA sequence: TGTGCCAGCAGTGAGGGCAGGGTAATGACTGAAGCTTTCTTT. This gives the protein CASSEGRVMTEAFF.

About this clone: Additional DNA sequences in this sample encode the identical CDR3. The chain uses TRBV5-1 and TRBJ2-1, with TRBD2 matching 11 bases. The CDR3 runs 15 residues. From germline, CDR1 is SGHRS and CDR2 YFSETQ. Trimming cost V 2 bases and J 4 bases; bases outside gene matches: 2. For the CDR3, the DNA is TGCGCCAGCAGCTTCGGGACTAGCGGATACAATGAGCAGTTCTTC. Translation gives CASSFGTSGYNEQFF.

This clone came up a few times. The chain employs TRBV25-1 and TRBJ1-2; the D is unclear. Trimming removed 4 bases at V and 4 bases at J, with 10 bases between. Looked up from germline, CDR1 is MGHDK and CDR2 is SYGVNS. The CDR3 has 13 amino acids. DNA of the CDR3: TGTGCCAGCAGTGGACCTCCCCCCTATGGCTACACCTTC. It translates to CASSGPPPYGYTF.

This clone has a handful of counts. The chain combines TRBV7-9 with TRBJ1-1, with D unclear. The V end was cut by 5 bases, the J end by 4 bases, with 17 bases between. CDR1 is SEHNR and CDR2 is FQNEAQ in the germline V gene (reference sequence). This CDR3 is 15 amino acids long. The CDR3 loop is CASSRRAWGTTEAFF. The CDR3 DNA is TGTGCCAGCAGCCGCCGGGCGTGGGGTACCACTGAAGCTTTCTTT.